This T cell receptor beta chain was identified during a study of beta chain features in type 1 diabetes. Whole-study results and caveats: TCRB CDR3 length was moderately but significantly reduced in all four CD4+ subsets of Type 1 diabetes patients.

Remarks on this clone: Its target is unknown.

Sorting with CD45RO/CCR7/CD25/CD127/CD95/CD27 yielded naive, central memory, regulatory and stem-like memory CD4+ cells. Sorted populations were all over 98% pure. Trimming cost V 0 bases and J 5 bases, with 17 bases left between them. This CDR3 is 16 amino acids long. Per germline, CDR1 SGHDT and CDR2 YYEEEE. Expressed TCRB transcripts were sequenced after all isolated RNA was converted to cDNA. Sequenced by immunoSEQ multiplex PCR; TCRdb stores in-frame clones only, minus some. The data hold about 660,000 clones, with roughly 13% observed a single time. The receptor was isolated from a man younger than 35 with type 1 diabetes. The chain combines TRBV5-6 with TRBJ1-2, with a tentative D call TRBD1 (6 bases). The sequencing sample was made of naive CD4+ T cells from blood. This CDR3 is CASSLEQGVLLYGYTF. The CDR3 region has the DNA TGTGCCAGCAGCTTGGAACAGGGAGTCTTACTATATGGCTACACCTTC.